Listed here is a single TCR beta chain. The antigen it binds to is not known. No much larger clone is present one base from it, and per-base qualities are unavailable. TCRbeta CDR3 regions were amplified from genomic DNA using the immunoSEQ Assay, a bias-controlled multiplex PCR. In the paper's pipeline: Nucleated cell counts per sample were estimated from amplification of reference gene primers within the assay. To quantify the absolute abundance of each unique TCRbeta CDR3 rearrangement, sequence reads were collapsed and filtered. For each sample, productive Simpson clonality was calculated by taking the square root of Simpson's diversity index across productive rearrangements. TCRdb re-hosts the immuneACCESS table, in-frame sequences only. Its copies lack some clones; in the studies checked, an unresolved V gene accounts for under half of them, and the cause for the rest is not known. V, J and clone size were drawn from that table, and D and trimming were deduced from the DNA. The table for this sample lists about 70,000 clones; roughly 86% of them were counted only once. The ten largest clones capture 0.65% to 0.9% of the sample.

The data derive from a study of blood T cell repertoires in COVID-19 (dated by TCRdb to between 2020 and 2021). Background for the entire study: Collaborator samples came from the United States, Italy and Spain and covered acute and convalescent phases of COVID-19. The prospective study material was composed of cDNA or gDNA derived from T cells, B-cell-depleted T cells, or PBMCs. The dataset comprised deeply sampled blood TCRbeta repertoires from subjects exposed to, actively infected with, or recovered from COVID-19. The repertoires were released in a freely available public database meant as a resource for research on the immune response to SARS-CoV-2. The samples were drawn from two sources: the first 160 participants of the ongoing ImmuneRACE study, and 1,000 to 1,500 subjects contributed by 6 global collaborators. Sample metadata almost always included a de-identified subject ID, COVID-19 status, age in years and sex. Where HLA class I and class II types were available, the types were taken from metadata supplied by the sample provider, not from assay-based typing.

From the cysteine through the phenylalanine, the CDR3 covers 18 amino acids. Only the CDR3 region is kept as DNA, spanning 54 bases read in frame from base 1. Each collaborating institution followed its own protocols to collect whole blood in K2EDTA tubes. For TCRbeta analysis, collaborators shipped samples in one of three forms: frozen whole blood, isolated PBMCs, or DNA extracted from either of those sample types. Points the paper makes about the study in general: Clinical and demographic metadata were provided uncurated, with the amount varying by source and participant.

The chain links TRBV21-1 with TRBJ1-5; TRBD1, the table's D call, lacks a check against the DNA. TRBV21-1 is a pseudogene. This receptor was obtained from a woman between 65 and 79 years old with acute or convalescent COVID-19. Sequences were obtained from peripheral blood. The CDR3 corresponds to CASSPRNLRGTGNQPQHF. The nucleotides read TGTGCCAGCAGCCCTCGAAACCTCAGGGGAACAGGCAATCAGCCCCAGCATTTT.